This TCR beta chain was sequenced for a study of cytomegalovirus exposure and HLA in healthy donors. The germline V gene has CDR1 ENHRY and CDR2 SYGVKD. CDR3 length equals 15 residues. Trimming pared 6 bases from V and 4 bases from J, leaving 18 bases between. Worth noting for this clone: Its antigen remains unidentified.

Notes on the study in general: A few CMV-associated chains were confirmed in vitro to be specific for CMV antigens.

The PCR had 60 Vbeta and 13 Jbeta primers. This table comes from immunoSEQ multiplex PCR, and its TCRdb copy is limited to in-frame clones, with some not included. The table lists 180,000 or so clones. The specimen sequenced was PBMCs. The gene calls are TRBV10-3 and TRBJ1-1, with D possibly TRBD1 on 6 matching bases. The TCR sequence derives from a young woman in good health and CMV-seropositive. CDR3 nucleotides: TGTGCCATCAGGTCACCTACAGGGCGGAGCACTGAAGCTTTCTTT. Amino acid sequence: CAIRSPTGRSTEAFF.